These 28 T cell receptor beta chains originate from one sample sequenced in a study of T cell responses to AZD1222 COVID-19 vaccine. Profiled with immunoSEQ multiplex PCR; TCRdb holds only in-frame clones, not every one. The sample yields 240,000 or so clones, 93% seen once. Sequenced here: peripheral blood, sampled on day 0 of AZD1222 vaccination. The receptor set was obtained from an adult in good health.

This clone has just one count. J is TRBJ2-7 and V is TRBV7-2; maybe TRBD1 (6 bases). This CDR3 is 15 amino acids long. Trimming removed 4 bases at V and 0 bases at J, with 13 bases between. CDR1 is SGHTA and CDR2 is FQGNSA in the germline V gene. The DNA of the CDR3 is TGTGCCAGCAGCTACCGACAGGTGAGCTCCTACGAGCAGTACTTC. It encodes CASSYRQVSSYEQYF.

The chain employs TRBV28 and TRBJ2-5; D gene uncertain. The length of the CDR3 is 14 residues. Germline V gene sequence: CDR1 MDHEN, CDR2 SYDVKM. The V end lost 4 bases, the J end lost 5 bases, and 14 bases lay between the germline ends. CDR3 loop: CASSSGPIRETQYF. In nucleotides, the CDR3 is TGTGCCAGCAGTTCCGGGCCAATCAGGGAGACCCAGTACTTC.

The chain links TRBV4-1 to TRBJ2-3, with 9 bases aligning to TRBD2. The CDR3 length is 15 residues. V was pared by 3 bases and J by 5 bases, with 6 bases of the junction left unmatched. Looked up from germline, CDR1 is MGHRA and CDR2 is YSYEKL. CDR3 residues: CASSQEGLAIDTQYF. CDR3 nucleotide sequence: TGCGCCAGCAGCCAGGAGGGACTAGCAATAGATACGCAGTATTTT.

This clone was seen once. The V call is TRBV29-1, the J call TRBJ2-7; D is perhaps TRBD1 or TRBD2 (5 bases each). Trimming left V 6 bases short and J 6 bases short, with 21 bases between. Germline V gives CDR1 SQVTM, CDR2 ANQGSEA. There are 14 residues in the CDR3. As DNA, the CDR3 is TGCAGCGTCGCTACCGGGACCCACACAGGCGAGCAGTACTTC. The encoded protein is CSVATGTHTGEQYF.

V gene TRBV18 combines with J gene TRBJ1-1; D might be TRBD1 (5 bases). Trimming removed 8 bases from V and 0 bases from J, with 19 bases in between. The V gene's germline CDR1 is KGHSH and CDR2 LQKENI. The CDR3 is made up of 16 amino acids. CDR3 region: CASKGSGEGLNTEAFF. The CDR3 DNA reads TGTGCCAGCAAAGGGTCCGGCGAGGGGCTGAACACTGAAGCTTTCTTT.

The J gene is TRBJ1-4, the V gene TRBV12-3 or TRBV12-4; possibly TRBD1 for D (6 bases). The CDR3 is 12 residues long. Deletions cut 4 bases from V and 8 bases from J, with 8 bases between. The CDR3 DNA reads as TGTGCCAGCAGTTCCGGGACAGAAAAACTGTTTTTT. This codes for CASSSGTEKLFF.

The chain uses TRBV19 and TRBJ2-7, with no clear D. CDR1 and CDR2 from the germline V gene are LNHDA and SQIVND (reference sequence). V was trimmed by 4 bases and J by 4 bases, leaving 11 bases between them. This CDR3 contains 13 residues. Written as DNA, the CDR3 is TGTGCCAGTAGTAAGGCTCCTAGGTACGAGCAGTACTTC. This translates into CASSKAPRYEQYF. The full variable domain, completed using reference TRBV19 and TRBJ2-7, is DGGITQSPKYLFRKEGQNVTLSCEQNLNHDAMYWYRQDPGQGLRLIYYSQIVNDFQKGDIAEGYSVSREKKESFPLTVTSAQKNPTAFYLCASSKAPRYEQYFGPGTRLTVT.

The J gene is TRBJ1-6, the V gene TRBV3-1 (or the pseudogene TRBV3-2); D gene uncertain. This CDR3 is 15 amino acids long. Germline CDR1 and CDR2: LGHDT and YNNKEL (reference sequence). Trimming stripped 3 bases from V and 7 bases from J, with 13 bases between. The CDR3 region is CASSHLPVGNSPLHF. In nucleotides, the CDR3 is TGTGCCAGCAGCCATCTACCGGTGGGGAATTCACCCCTCCACTTT.

The chain uses TRBV7-2 and TRBJ2-7, with D perhaps matching TRBD1 (5 bases). The CDR3 runs to 14 residues. CDR1 and CDR2 (germline): SGHTA, FQGNSA. Between the trimmed V and J ends, which lost 1 base and 1 base, there was a span of 8 bases. The CDR3 sequence is CASSLGGTSYEQYF. The CDR3 DNA sequence: TGTGCCAGCAGCTTAGGGGGCACTTCCTACGAGCAGTACTTC.

The CDR3 sequence is CASSLGVVLGTNEKLFF. CDR3 nucleotides: TGTGCCAGCAGCTTGGGGGTCGTCTTGGGTACTAATGAAAAACTGTTTTTT. The chain joins TRBV5-6 to TRBJ1-4; D not certain. The CDR3 runs 17 residues. Trimming took off 0 bases at V and 2 bases at J, with 14 bases between the two ends. From germline, CDR1 is SGHDT and CDR2 YYEEEE.

The chain combines TRBV12-3 or TRBV12-4 with TRBJ1-6; 7 bases map to TRBD1. V was pared by 6 bases and J by 18 bases, with 11 bases of the junction left unmatched. The CDR3 length is 12 residues. In DNA form, the CDR3 reads TGTGCCAGCAGGTTCCGGGACAGCACTTACCACTTT. Translated, it gives CASRFRDSTYHF.

The chain employs TRBV14 and TRBJ2-7, with D unresolved. V lost 4 bases to trimming and J lost 3 bases, with 10 bases between them. The germline V gene has CDR1 SGHDN and CDR2 FVKESK. This CDR3 contains 13 residues. Written as DNA, the CDR3 is TGTGCCAGCAGCCGGAAGGGTCGCTACGAGCAGTACTTC. Protein sequence: CASSRKGRYEQYF.

The rearrangement uses TRBV2 and TRBJ1-4; D is perhaps TRBD1 (5 bases). V was cut by 6 bases and J by 3 bases, with 11 bases left in between. This CDR3 has 14 amino acids. CDR1 and CDR2 from the germline V gene are SNHLY and FYNNEI. In DNA, the CDR3 is TGTGCCAGCAGCCCCCGGGGGGCTAATGAAAAACTGTTTTTT. Protein: CASSPRGANEKLFF.

The rearrangement uses TRBV28 and TRBJ2-7; 7 bases fit TRBD2. Trimming at V came to 7 bases and at J to 4 bases, leaving 16 bases not matched to a gene. The CDR3 has 16 amino acids. Germline V lookup: CDR1 MDHEN, CDR2 SYDVKM. As DNA, the CDR3 is TGTGCCAGCATTCGAACGCCCCAGCGGGGCCAGTACGAGCAGTACTTC. Translated, it gives CASIRTPQRGQYEQYF.

V and J are TRBV9 and TRBJ2-7; 7 nucleotides line up with TRBD2. The CDR3 runs to 13 residues. CDR1 and CDR2 from the germline V gene are SGDLS and YYNGEE. V gave up 3 bases and J gave up 6 bases; unmatched junction bases: 6. CDR3 sequence (DNA): TGTGCCAGCAGCGGCACTTGGGGGGGCGAGCAGTACTTC. The encoded protein is CASSGTWGGEQYF.

The genes are TRBV7-3 and TRBJ2-2; 15 nucleotides match TRBD2. The V segment lost 1 base and the J segment 9 bases; nucleotides outside the gene matches: 18. Germline V gene lookup returns CDR1 SGHTA and CDR2 FQGTGA. The CDR3 runs 21 residues. The CDR3 spells CASSLKGTGTSGRPTVRELFF. CDR3 bases: TGTGCCAGCAGCTTAAAGGGAACCGGGACTAGCGGGAGGCCCACCGTCCGGGAGCTGTTTTTT.

This clone was observed a single time. V is TRBV28 and J is TRBJ1-1; D call uncertain. The ends were cut back, 3 bases at V and 1 base at J, with 6 bases in the middle. The CDR3 is 13 amino acids. Per germline, CDR1 MDHEN and CDR2 SYDVKM. The CDR3 DNA sequence: TGTGCCAGCAGTTTCGGGCGGAACACTGAAGCTTTCTTT. Amino acids: CASSFGRNTEAFF.

The chain links TRBV6-5 to TRBJ1-2; D uncertain. Trimming removed 0 bases at V and 4 bases at J, with 15 bases between. CDR1 and CDR2 (germline): MNHEY, SVGAGI. The CDR3 has 16 amino acids. The CDR3 bases are TGTGCCAGCAGTTACTCCCCCGCGGCCGTACCCTATGGCTACACCTTC. This translates into CASSYSPAAVPYGYTF.

The chain carries TRBV10-1 and TRBJ2-1, with 7 bases lining up with TRBD2. J lost 7 bases, V lost 0 bases, and 0 bases had no gene match. CDR1 and CDR2 from the germline V gene are WNHNN and SYGVQD (reference sequence). The CDR3 extends over 13 amino acids. CDR3 sequence: CASSESSGNEQFF. The CDR3 bases are TGCGCCAGCAGTGAGTCTAGCGGGAATGAGCAGTTCTTC.

This chain connects TRBV29-1 to TRBJ1-4; D is possibly TRBD1 (6 bases). V dropped 6 bases and J dropped 3 bases, with 14 bases sitting between them. The CDR3 contains 14 residues. Germline loops: CDR1 SQVTM, CDR2 ANQGSEA. The CDR3 region is CSVRKAGANEKLFF. The CDR3 region has the DNA TGCAGCGTGAGGAAGGCAGGGGCTAATGAAAAACTGTTTTTT.

The chain recombines TRBV10-3 with TRBJ1-4, with a tentative D call TRBD1 (5 bases). The CDR3 spans 12 residues. Trimming stripped 11 bases from V and 3 bases from J, with 10 bases between. Germline V gene sequence: CDR1 ENHRY, CDR2 SYGVKD. CDR3 in amino acids: CAAGGANEKLFF. The CDR3 DNA is TGTGCCGCTGGAGGGGCTAATGAAAAACTGTTTTTT.

The rearrangement links TRBV14 to TRBJ2-1, with 9 bases aligning to TRBD2. V shed 0 bases and J 14 bases; nucleotides not matched to a gene: 5. The V gene's germline CDR1 is SGHDN and CDR2 FVKESK. The CDR3 contains 13 residues. CDR3 amino acids: CASSQEGGTSKFF. The CDR3 bases are TGTGCCAGCAGCCAAGAGGGAGGGACTAGCAAGTTCTTC. The full variable domain, completed using reference TRBV14 and TRBJ2-1, is EAGVTQFPSHSVIEKGQTVTLRCDPISGHDNLYWYRRVMGKEIKFLLHFVKESKQDESGMPNNRFLAERTGGTYSTLKVQPAELEDSGVYFCASSQEGGTSKFFGPGTRLTVL.

The rearrangement links TRBV4-1 to TRBJ2-7; 7 bases are a match to TRBD1. Germline lookup yields CDR1 MGHRA and CDR2 YSYEKL. The V and J ends lost 5 bases and 0 bases, in that order; junction bases with no gene match: 7. The CDR3 spans 15 residues. The CDR3 region has the DNA TGCGCCAGCAGCGAGGGAACAGGGGCCTCCTACGAGCAGTACTTC. It codes for CASSEGTGASYEQYF.

The chain combines TRBV5-1 with TRBJ2-3; D unclear. The germline gives CDR1 SGHRS, CDR2 YFSETQ. The CDR3 covers 13 residues. V lost 4 bases to trimming and J lost 1 base, with 7 bases between them. CDR3 protein: CASSPPRTDTQYF. The CDR3 DNA sequence: TGCGCCAGCAGCCCCCCCCGCACAGATACGCAGTATTTT.

V gene TRBV6-5 combines with J gene TRBJ1-5; 8 nucleotides agree with TRBD1. Unmatched junction bases numbered 4, after V lost 6 bases and J lost 3 bases. This CDR3 spans 14 amino acids. Per the germline V gene, CDR1 is MNHEY and CDR2 is SVGAGI. The CDR3 reads CASRTTGVNQPQHF. CDR3 DNA sequence: TGTGCCAGCAGGACGACAGGGGTCAATCAGCCCCAGCATTTT.

The CDR3 sequence is CASSVAAKGGPGQLYGYTF. The CDR3 region has the DNA TGTGCCAGCAGCGTAGCCGCGAAAGGGGGGCCGGGACAGTTGTATGGCTACACCTTC. V and J are TRBV9 and TRBJ1-2; 7 bases line up with TRBD1. The V gene end was trimmed by 0 bases and the J gene end by 5 bases; junction bases not matched to a gene: 19. Germline V gene sequence: CDR1 SGDLS, CDR2 YYNGEE. The CDR3 sequence is 19 residues long.

This rearrangement joins TRBV11-2 to TRBJ1-1; the D is unclear. The CDR3 contains 11 residues. Trimming removed 1 base at V and 9 bases at J, with 6 bases between. Germline loops: CDR1 SGHAT, CDR2 FQNNGV. CDR3 loop: CASSLGFQAFF. CDR3 coding DNA: TGTGCCAGCAGCTTAGGCTTTCAAGCTTTCTTT.

The chain carries TRBV2 and TRBJ1-1; D may be TRBD1 (6 bases). Germline V gene sequence: CDR1 SNHLY, CDR2 FYNNEI. V lost 4 bases and J lost 3, with 12 bases in between. The CDR3 contains 14 residues. The CDR3 reads CASSVDRLDTEAFF. CDR3 sequence (DNA): TGTGCCAGCAGTGTTGACAGGCTGGACACTGAAGCTTTCTTT. Filled out from reference TRBV2 and TRBJ1-1, the complete variable domain reads EPEVTQTPSHQVTQMGQEVILRCVPISNHLYFYWYRQILGQKVEFLVSFYNNEISEKSEIFDDQFSVERPDGSNFTLKIRSTKLEDSAMYFCASSVDRLDTEAFFGQGTRLTVV.